The next 26 T cell receptor beta chains were all read from a single sample in a study of blood T cell repertoires in COVID-19. Produced via immunoSEQ multiplex PCR; TCRdb's table is partial and in-frame only. Altogether over 150,000 clones are present, 83% being singletons, with the ten largest covering 9.5% to 13%. The sample was peripheral blood. The source is a woman aged 55-75 years with COVID-19, enrolled during active disease.

The chain employs TRBV25-1 and TRBJ2-1, with D unclear. The V end lost 3 bases, the J end lost 2 bases, and 14 bases lay between the germline ends. Germline V gene lookup returns CDR1 MGHDK and CDR2 SYGVNS. This CDR3 has 16 residues. The CDR3 nucleotides are TGTGCCAGCAGTGACCCCTACCACGAGCCCTACAATGAGCAGTTCTTC. It codes for CASSDPYHEPYNEQFF.

Of note for this clone: This sample also contains other DNA sequences that code for the same CDR3. J is TRBJ2-3 and V is TRBV20-1; D perhaps matches TRBD2 (5 bases). V lost 6 bases and J lost 6, with 10 bases in between. The CDR3 extends over 11 amino acids. Germline values: CDR1 DFQATT, CDR2 SNEGSKA (reference sequence). The CDR3 loop reads CSARRGDTQYF. In nucleotides, the CDR3 is TGCAGTGCGAGAAGAGGGGATACGCAGTATTTT.

The chain links TRBV6-1 to TRBJ2-1, with D unresolved. Germline loops: CDR1 MNHNS, CDR2 SASEGT. The CDR3 consists of 15 residues. V was clipped by 1 base and J by 4 bases, with 11 bases between them. CDR3: CASSEGAIVYNEQFF. For the CDR3, the DNA is TGTGCCAGCAGTGAAGGGGCCATTGTGTACAATGAGCAGTTCTTC.

This rearrangement joins TRBV5-1 to TRBJ2-1; 7 bases match TRBD2. The trim removed 4 bases at V and 8 bases at J, leaving 18 bases unmatched. The CDR3 sequence is 17 residues long. The V gene's germline CDR1 is SGHRS and CDR2 YFSETQ. CDR3 DNA sequence: TGCGCCAGCAGCGTGACCCGGACTAGTTTTTTCCAAGATGAGCAGTTCTTC. This gives the protein CASSVTRTSFFQDEQFF.

This clone appeared a single time. The V and J genes are TRBV7-8 and TRBJ2-1; 8 nucleotides match TRBD1. Germline CDR1 and CDR2: SGHVS and FQNEAQ. This CDR3 contains 18 residues. Trimming took 1 base from V and 2 from J; bases not matched to a gene: 10. In nucleotides, the CDR3 is TGTGCCAGCAGCTTAGTCGGGTACGGACAGGGCCCCTACAATGAGCAGTTCTTC. It codes for CASSLVGYGQGPYNEQFF.

Comments on this clone: Additional DNA sequences in this sample encode the identical CDR3. CDR3 residues: CASKSGGTYNEQFF. The CDR3 coding sequence is TGCGCCAGCAAGTCCGGGGGGACCTACAATGAGCAGTTCTTC. The chain uses TRBV5-1 and TRBJ2-1; 7 nucleotides line up with TRBD2. V gave up 6 bases and J gave up 2 bases; unmatched junction bases: 5. The CDR3 consists of 14 residues. Germline V gene sequence: CDR1 SGHRS, CDR2 YFSETQ.

The rearrangement joins TRBV7-8 to TRBJ1-1; D not certain. This CDR3 is built from 15 residues. The germline V gene encodes CDR1 SGHVS and CDR2 FQNEAQ. Trimming left V 1 base short and J 1 base short, with 10 bases between. The CDR3 DNA reads TGTGCCAGCAGCTTAGATTTAGGAGGGAACACTGAAGCTTTCTTT. It codes for CASSLDLGGNTEAFF.

The chain has TRBV12-5 and TRBJ1-2; TRBD1 aligns across 10 bases. The trim removed 2 bases at V and 3 bases at J, leaving 9 bases unmatched. The CDR3 contains 17 residues. Germline V CDR1 and CDR2: LGHNT, FRNRAP. The CDR3 loop is CASGLPDRGYSDYGYTF. The CDR3 coding sequence is TGTGCTAGTGGTTTGCCGGACAGGGGGTACTCGGACTATGGCTACACCTTC.

This clone occurred a few times. V and J are TRBV9 and TRBJ1-1; D is ambiguous. CDR3 length: 13 residues. Germline CDR1 SGDLS, CDR2 YYNGEE. V was trimmed by 4 bases and J by 4 bases, leaving 11 bases between them. The CDR3: CASSRSVGTEAFF. In nucleotides, the CDR3 is TGTGCCAGCAGCCGGAGTGTGGGCACTGAAGCTTTCTTT.

V and J are TRBV5-1 and TRBJ2-1, with D maybe TRBD1 (6 bases). CDR3 length: 13 residues. The V end lost 0 bases, the J end lost 10 bases, and 11 bases lay between the germline ends. Germline CDR1 SGHRS, CDR2 YFSETQ. The CDR3 region is CASSLAGGQEQFF. As DNA, the CDR3 is TGCGCCAGCAGCTTGGCCGGAGGACAGGAGCAGTTCTTC.

V gene TRBV5-5 combines with J gene TRBJ1-2; D may be TRBD1 (6 bases). V was shortened by 0 bases and J by 1 base, with 13 bases between the two germline ends. There are 16 residues in the CDR3. Germline loops: CDR1 SGHKS, CDR2 YYEKEE (reference sequence). CDR3 region: CASSLAVGAINYGYTF. The DNA of the CDR3 is TGTGCCAGCAGCTTGGCCGTGGGGGCGATTAACTATGGCTACACCTTC. Complete variable domain (other parts from reference TRBV5-5 and TRBJ1-2): DAGVTQSPTHLIKTRGQQVTLRCSPISGHKSVSWYQQVLGQGPQFIFQYYEKEERGRGNFPDRFSARQFPNYSSELNVNALLLGDSALYLCASSLAVGAINYGYTFGSGTRLTVV.

This clone was recorded only once. V gene TRBV27 combines with J gene TRBJ1-5; 8 bases line up with TRBD1. The CDR3 is 15 residues long. Germline V lookup: CDR1 MNHEY, CDR2 SMNVEV (reference sequence). Trimming cost V 3 bases and J 5 bases; bases outside gene matches: 6. The CDR3 reads CASSFRGRVDQPQHF. The CDR3 region has the DNA TGTGCCAGCAGTTTCAGGGGGCGGGTAGATCAGCCCCAGCATTTT.

This rearrangement joins TRBV6-5 to TRBJ1-5; 10 nucleotides align to TRBD1. Germline loops: CDR1 MNHEY, CDR2 SVGAGI. The CDR3 has 15 residues. The junction had 5 bases not matched to a gene; V was cut back by 0 bases and J by 9 bases. DNA for the CDR3: TGTGCCAGCAGTTACTCCCGACAGGGGGCTCTGCCCCAGCATTTT. Encoded protein: CASSYSRQGALPQHF.

The chain joins TRBV18 to TRBJ1-1, with a weak D call TRBD1 (6 bases). V was clipped by 0 bases and J by 1 base, with 9 bases between them. The CDR3 runs 15 residues. Germline CDR1 KGHSH, CDR2 LQKENI. CDR3 nucleotides: TGTGCCAGCTCACCACCGGGGACAACGAACACTGAAGCTTTCTTT. Translation: CASSPPGTTNTEAFF.

The chain carries TRBV3-1 (or the pseudogene TRBV3-2) and TRBJ1-2, with TRBD1 identical over 7 bases. V shed 5 bases, J shed 5 bases, and the junction held 11 bases outside the gene matches. The CDR3 sequence is 15 residues long. Germline CDR1 LGHDT, CDR2 YNNKEL (reference sequence). CDR3 amino acids: CASSSALAGGYGYTF. CDR3 in DNA: TGTGCCAGCAGCTCCGCCTTGGCAGGGGGATATGGCTACACCTTC.

The J gene is TRBJ1-2, the V gene TRBV19; no reliable D call. CDR3 length equals 13 residues. From germline, CDR1 is LNHDA and CDR2 SQIVND (reference sequence). Trimming took off 3 bases at V and 4 bases at J, with 9 bases between the two ends. The CDR3 nucleotides are TGTGCCAGTAGTATCCTCAACTCCTATGGCTACACCTTC. Residues: CASSILNSYGYTF.

The V gene is TRBV10-3, the J gene TRBJ2-5; maybe TRBD2 (6 bases). The CDR3 spans 14 residues. Trimming stripped 3 bases from V and 5 bases from J, with 13 bases between. Germline V CDR1 and CDR2: ENHRY, SYGVKD. CDR3 amino acids: CAISDVSAGETQYF. The DNA of the CDR3 is TGTGCCATCAGTGATGTGTCGGCGGGGGAGACCCAGTACTTC.

The rearrangement links TRBV7-9 to TRBJ2-5; 12 bases map to TRBD2. V gave up 2 bases and J gave up 1 base; unmatched junction bases: 5. Germline lookup yields CDR1 SEHNR and CDR2 FQNEAQ (reference sequence). The CDR3 loop spans 17 amino acids. The CDR3 DNA reads as TGTGCCAGCAGCTTACGCCTGGGACTAGCGGGCCAAGAGACCCAGTACTTC. It encodes CASSLRLGLAGQETQYF.

The rearrangement joins TRBV5-1 to TRBJ1-4, with a weak D call TRBD1 (6 bases). Germline-derived CDR1 and CDR2 are SGHRS and YFSETQ. This CDR3 region has 16 residues. V lost 3 bases and J lost 0, with 12 bases in between. For the CDR3, the DNA is TGCGCCAGCAGCTCTGGACAGCCAGCAACTAATGAAAAACTGTTTTTT. This codes for CASSSGQPATNEKLFF.

The CDR3 DNA reads as TGTGCCAGCAGCTTAGGCGGACGGAGGACAGATACGCAGTATTTT. This codes for CASSLGGRRTDTQYF. The J gene is TRBJ2-3, the V gene TRBV11-2; D perhaps matches TRBD2 (5 bases). V was clipped by 1 base and J by 3 bases, with 11 bases between them. Germline lookup yields CDR1 SGHAT and CDR2 FQNNGV. The CDR3 is made up of 15 amino acids. The full variable domain, in which reference TRBV11-2 and TRBJ2-3 provide the parts outside the CDR3, is EAGVAQSPRYKIIEKRQSVAFWCNPISGHATLYWYQQILGQGPKLLIQFQNNGVVDDSQLPKDRFSAERLKGVDSTLKIQPAKLEDSAVYLCASSLGGRRTDTQYFGPGTRLTVL.

The chain is built from TRBV7-9 and TRBJ2-6; D is undetermined. The CDR3 has 15 residues. The V gene lost 5 bases and the J gene lost 3 bases, with 11 bases spanning the gap. Germline V lookup: CDR1 SEHNR, CDR2 FQNEAQ (reference sequence). The CDR3 loop reads CASSLPRIGANVLTF. The CDR3 region has the DNA TGTGCCAGCAGCCTGCCGAGGATTGGGGCCAACGTCCTGACTTTC.

This clone was picked up one time. The rearrangement links TRBV7-9 to TRBJ2-2; TRBD2 matches 11 bases. Germline values: CDR1 SEHNR, CDR2 FQNEAQ (reference sequence). Unmatched junction bases numbered 2, after V lost 4 bases and J lost 1 base. This CDR3 has 16 amino acids. The CDR3 reads CASSSGTSGNTGELFF. The CDR3 DNA reads TGTGCCAGCAGCTCTGGGACTAGCGGGAACACCGGGGAGCTGTTTTTT.

The chain carries TRBV10-1 and TRBJ2-1; D is ambiguous. V gave up 3 bases and J gave up 8 bases, with 14 bases separating them. The CDR3 length is 14 residues. Germline V gives CDR1 WNHNN, CDR2 SYGVQD (reference sequence). The CDR3 is CASSDLQNLDEQFF. The CDR3 nucleotides are TGCGCCAGCAGTGACCTTCAGAATCTGGATGAGCAGTTCTTC.

V is TRBV19 and J is TRBJ2-7; TRBD1 might be the D (6 bases). The germline V gene has CDR1 LNHDA and CDR2 SQIVND (reference sequence). The ends were cut back, 4 bases at V and 7 bases at J, with 14 bases in the middle. This CDR3 comprises 13 residues. This CDR3 reads CASSTPGEREQYF. In nucleotides, the CDR3 is TGTGCCAGTAGTACCCCAGGGGAGCGGGAGCAGTACTTC.

This chain links TRBV6-5 with TRBJ1-1, with unresolved D. V was pared by 2 bases and J by 0 bases, with 13 bases between. Germline loops: CDR1 MNHEY, CDR2 SVGAGI. This CDR3 is built from 16 residues. As DNA, the CDR3 is TGTGCCAGCAGTTACGGTCAGCCTACTATGAACACTGAAGCTTTCTTT. Encoded protein: CASSYGQPTMNTEAFF.

This chain joins TRBV18 and TRBJ2-5; 10 bases align to TRBD2. CDR3 length: 17 amino acids. The germline V gene encodes CDR1 KGHSH and CDR2 LQKENI. Unmatched junction bases numbered 8, after V lost 1 base and J lost 3 bases. The CDR3 sequence: CASSPRVAGGSKETQYF. DNA for the CDR3: TGTGCCAGCTCACCACGGGTAGCGGGAGGATCTAAAGAGACCCAGTACTTC.